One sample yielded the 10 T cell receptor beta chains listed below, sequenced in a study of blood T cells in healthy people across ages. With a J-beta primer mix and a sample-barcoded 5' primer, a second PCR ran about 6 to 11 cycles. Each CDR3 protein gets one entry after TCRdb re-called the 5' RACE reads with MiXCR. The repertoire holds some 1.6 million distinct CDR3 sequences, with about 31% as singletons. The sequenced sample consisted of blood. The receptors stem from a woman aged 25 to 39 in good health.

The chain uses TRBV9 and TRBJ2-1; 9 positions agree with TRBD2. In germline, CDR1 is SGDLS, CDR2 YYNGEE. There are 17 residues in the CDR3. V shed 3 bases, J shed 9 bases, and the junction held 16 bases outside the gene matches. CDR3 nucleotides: TGTGCCAGCAGCGAAGCCCATGGGGCGGGGGGGCTAGGTGAGCAGTTCTTC. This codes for CASSEAHGAGGLGEQFF.

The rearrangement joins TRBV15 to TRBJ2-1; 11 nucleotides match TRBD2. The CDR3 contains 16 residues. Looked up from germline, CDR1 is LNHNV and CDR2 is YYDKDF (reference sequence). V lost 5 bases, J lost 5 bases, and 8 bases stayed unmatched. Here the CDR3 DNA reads TGTGCCACCAGCTCCCTACCGGGACTAGCGGACAATGAGCAGTTCTTC. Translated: CATSSLPGLADNEQFF.

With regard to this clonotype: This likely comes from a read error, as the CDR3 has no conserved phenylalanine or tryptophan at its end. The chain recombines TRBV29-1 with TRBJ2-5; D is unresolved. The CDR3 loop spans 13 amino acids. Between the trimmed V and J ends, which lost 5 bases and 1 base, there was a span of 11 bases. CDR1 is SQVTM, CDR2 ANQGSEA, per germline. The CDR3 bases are TGCAGCGTTCGTGGAAGGGTCCAAGAGACCCAGTACGTC. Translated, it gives CSVRGRVQETQYV.

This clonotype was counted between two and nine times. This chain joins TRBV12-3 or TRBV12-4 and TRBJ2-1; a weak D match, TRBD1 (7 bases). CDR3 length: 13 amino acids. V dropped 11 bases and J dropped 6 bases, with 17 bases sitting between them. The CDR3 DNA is TGTGCCTCCGCGGGACAGCACTCCAATGAGCAGTTCTTC. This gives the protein CASAGQHSNEQFF.

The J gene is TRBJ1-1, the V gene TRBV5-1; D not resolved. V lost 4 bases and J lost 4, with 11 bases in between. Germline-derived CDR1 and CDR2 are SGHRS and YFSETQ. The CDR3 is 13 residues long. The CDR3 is CASSPYYGTEAFF. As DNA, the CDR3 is TGCGCCAGCAGCCCTTATTACGGCACTGAAGCTTTCTTT.

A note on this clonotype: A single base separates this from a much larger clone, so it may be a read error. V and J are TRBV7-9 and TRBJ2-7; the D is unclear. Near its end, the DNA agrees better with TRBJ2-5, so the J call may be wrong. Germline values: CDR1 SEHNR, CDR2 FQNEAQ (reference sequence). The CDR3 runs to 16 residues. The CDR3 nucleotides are TGTGCCAGCAGCCTCCCCCTGCAGAGGCCCCAAGAGACCCAGTACTTC. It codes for CASSLPLQRPQETQYF.

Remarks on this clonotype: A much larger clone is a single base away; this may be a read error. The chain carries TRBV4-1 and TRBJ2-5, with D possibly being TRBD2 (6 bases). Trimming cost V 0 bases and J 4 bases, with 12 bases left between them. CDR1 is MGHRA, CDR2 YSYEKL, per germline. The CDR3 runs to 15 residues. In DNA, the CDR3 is TGCGCCAGCAGCCAAGAGGAGGGGCTCGGAGAGACCCAGTACTTC. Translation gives CASSQEEGLGETQYF.

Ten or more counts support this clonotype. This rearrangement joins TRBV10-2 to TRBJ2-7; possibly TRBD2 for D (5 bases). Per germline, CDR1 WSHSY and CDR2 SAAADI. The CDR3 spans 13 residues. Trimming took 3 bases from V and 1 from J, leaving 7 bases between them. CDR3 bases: TGCGCCAGCAGTGAAGAGGGATCCTACGAGCAGTACTTC. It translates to CASSEEGSYEQYF.

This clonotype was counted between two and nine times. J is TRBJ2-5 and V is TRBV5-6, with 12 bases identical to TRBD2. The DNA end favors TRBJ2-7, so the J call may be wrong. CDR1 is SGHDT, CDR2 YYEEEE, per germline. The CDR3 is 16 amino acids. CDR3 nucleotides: TGTGCCAGCAGCTCAGCCCGACTAGCGGGGGTAAACGAGCAGTACTTC. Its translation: CASSSARLAGVNEQYF.

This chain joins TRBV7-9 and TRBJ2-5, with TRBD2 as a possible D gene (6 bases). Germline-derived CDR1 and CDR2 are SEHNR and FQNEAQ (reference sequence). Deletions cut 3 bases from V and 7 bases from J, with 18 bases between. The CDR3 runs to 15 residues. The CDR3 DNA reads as TGTGCCAGCAGCTTCCCCTCAGGAGGGACCATGACCCAGTACTTC. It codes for CASSFPSGGTMTQYF.